This T cell receptor (beta chain) came from a study of early T cells in non-severe SARS-CoV-2 infection listed by TCRdb under 2021. About the study as a whole: TCR sequencing used bulk RNA from unsorted whole blood, so alpha and beta chains could not be paired.

This was a case-control study nested in a cohort of healthcare workers in London, UK, who had nasopharyngeal swab PCR tests and blood samples taken every week. Healthcare workers were recruited during the week of the UK lockdown, between 23 and 31 March 2020, and followed weekly for up to roughly 15 weeks. Broad study findings and their caveats: VDJdb matching was skewed toward anti-spike CD8 responses and likely underestimated virus-specific expansions, missing private and CD4 specificities.

This clonotype was counted many times. Its specific antigen is unknown. Mismatch with germline at one junction end may stem from a read error. Library prep was done by 5' RACE. Sequenced using a NextSeq 500. Unique molecular identifiers were attached to individual cDNA molecules in the TCR library protocol so that sequencing error and PCR bias could be corrected. Both TCR alpha and beta chains were sequenced, and tight co-correlation was observed between alpha and beta sequence abundances in each sample. The study's own analysis went as follows. V gene, J gene and CDR3 annotation of TCR sequences was performed with Decombinator V4. TCRs were defined as expanded if a significant change between any two time points was detected under a Poisson model with p below 0.0001. TCR abundances were normalised to the total number of TCRs sequenced per sample and were expressed as counts per million. TRAV1-2 paired with TRAJ12, TRAJ20 or TRAJ33 defined MAIT TCRs, while TRAV10 paired with TRAJ18 defined iNKT TCRs. VDJdb, accessed 1 November 2021, was searched for CMV, EBV and SARS-CoV-2 annotated TCRs, with TCRs annotated for multiple antigens excluded. TCRdb cleaned the public reads at Q25 with fastp, built clones with MiXCR and kept in-frame beta chains. Rows with one shared CDR3 protein collapse into an entry with the most common genes and DNA. The V and J calls shown here were made by TCRdb, not taken from the authors' results. This sample gives fewer than 35,000 distinct CDR3 sequences in total; approximately 5% of them show up just once. The top ten hold around 13% of the sample.

From the cysteine through the phenylalanine, the CDR3 covers 16 amino acids. The kept DNA is CDR3 alone, 48 bases in frame from the first base. In the germline V gene, CDR1 corresponds to SGHDT and CDR2 to YYEEEE. The source of this sequence is an adult who was a healthcare worker with PCR-confirmed SARS-CoV-2 infection or an uninfected control (not recorded which). The chain is assembled from TRBV5-6 and TRBJ2-6; 8 junctional bases match TRBD1. Sequenced sample: whole blood. The DNA is as follows: TGTGCCAGCACCCTACAGGGGGTGCCTGGGGCCAACGTCCTGATTTTC. This is translated as CASTLQGVPGANVLIF.